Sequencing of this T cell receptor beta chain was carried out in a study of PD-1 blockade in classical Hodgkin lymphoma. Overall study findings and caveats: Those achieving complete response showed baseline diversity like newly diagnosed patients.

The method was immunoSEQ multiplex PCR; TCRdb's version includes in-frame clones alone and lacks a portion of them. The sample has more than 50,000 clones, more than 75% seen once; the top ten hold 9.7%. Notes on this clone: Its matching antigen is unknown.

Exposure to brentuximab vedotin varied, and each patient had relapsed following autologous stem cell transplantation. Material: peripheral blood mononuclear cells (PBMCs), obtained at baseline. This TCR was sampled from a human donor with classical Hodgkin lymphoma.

CDR3: CASSLRGFGNQPQHF. In nucleotides, the CDR3 is TGTGCCAGCAGTTTAAGAGGGTTCGGCAATCAGCCCCAGCATTTT. The chain combines TRBV28 with TRBJ1-5; D remains unclear. The CDR3 extends over 15 amino acids. The V gene's germline CDR1 is MDHEN and CDR2 SYDVKM. Between the trimmed V and J ends, which lost 2 bases and 2 bases, there was a span of 10 bases.